One sample yielded the 31 T cell receptor beta chains listed below, sequenced in a study of cytomegalovirus exposure and HLA in healthy donors (dated by TCRdb to 2017 to 2019). The library came from the immunoSEQ multiplex PCR assay. For the multiplex PCR, a mixture combining 60 forward primers for TCR Vbeta segments and 13 reverse primers for TCR Jbeta segments was used. TCRdb carries this immuneACCESS record with in-frame sequences only. Its versions omit some clonotypes, under half of them owing to an unresolved V gene in the studies checked, with the rest unexplained. The sample yields about 150,000 clones; more than 75% were counted once. The biggest ten clones account for under 4% of the sample. The sequenced sample was PBMCs. These receptors originate from a human donor in good health.

The chain employs TRBV5-4 and TRBJ2-5; possible D gene TRBD2, 7 bases. V lost 7 bases and J 4 bases, leaving 20 bases between the germline ends. Germline CDR1 and CDR2: SGHNT and YYREEE (reference sequence). The CDR3 sequence is 15 residues long. Here the CDR3 DNA reads TGTGCCAGCGGGATGGGGGGGGGCCGATCAGAGACCCAGTACTTC. Protein sequence: CASGMGGGRSETQYF.

The genes are TRBV28 and TRBJ1-5, with a weak D call TRBD1 (5 bases). Germline-derived CDR1 and CDR2 are MDHEN and SYDVKM. The V end was cut by 11 bases, the J end by 6 bases, with 17 bases between. The CDR3 runs 13 residues. DNA for the CDR3: TGTGCCTCTAGGCAGGGAGGTAGTCAGCCCCAGCATTTT. This encodes CASRQGGSQPQHF.

The rearrangement links TRBV19 to TRBJ2-2, with 10 positions matching TRBD1. Germline trimming cut 6 bases from V and 4 bases from J; bases unmatched to any gene: 8. CDR1 is LNHDA and CDR2 is SQIVND in the germline V gene (reference sequence). CDR3 length: 16 amino acids. For the CDR3, the DNA is TGTGCCAGTAGGGGACAGGGGACTTCGGTCACCGGGGAGCTGTTTTTT. It is translated as CASRGQGTSVTGELFF.

Points on this clone: The same CDR3 also results from other DNA sequences found in this sample. V gene TRBV19 combines with J gene TRBJ2-3, with D possibly matching TRBD1 (5 bases). Per the germline V gene, CDR1 is LNHDA and CDR2 is SQIVND (reference sequence). The V end was cut by 3 bases, the J end by 4 bases, with 11 bases between. The CDR3 covers 14 residues. The chain's CDR3 is CASSIGQGSDTQYF. The DNA for the CDR3 is TGTGCCAGTAGTATCGGGCAGGGATCAGATACGCAGTATTTT.

This clone was picked up a small number of times. This rearrangement joins TRBV5-6 to TRBJ1-2; 8 bases line up with TRBD1. This CDR3 contains 12 residues. The V and J ends lost 4 bases and 4 bases, in that order; junction bases with no gene match: 0. Per the germline V gene, CDR1 is SGHDT and CDR2 is YYEEEE. The CDR3 DNA is TGTGCCAGCAGCGGACAGGGCTATGGCTACACCTTC. This gives the protein CASSGQGYGYTF.

This sequence joins TRBV6-1 and TRBJ1-2; TRBD1 aligns across 10 bases. V shed 4 bases and J 4 bases; nucleotides not matched to a gene: 6. The CDR3 has 15 residues. CDR1 and CDR2 (germline): MNHNS, SASEGT. The CDR3 protein is CASSGGTGVGYGYTF. CDR3 DNA sequence: TGTGCCAGCAGTGGAGGGACAGGGGTGGGCTATGGCTACACCTTC.

J is TRBJ1-1 and V is TRBV6-1; D remains ambiguous. The CDR3 spans 14 residues. V lost 1 base and J 3 bases, leaving 9 bases between the germline ends. Germline CDR1 is MNHNS and CDR2 is SASEGT. CDR3 residues: CASSEDLADTEAFF. The CDR3 bases are TGTGCCAGCAGTGAAGACTTAGCGGACACTGAAGCTTTCTTT.

This rearrangement joins TRBV7-8 to TRBJ2-1; D is undetermined. The length of the CDR3 is 11 residues. Trimming pared 5 bases from V and 8 bases from J, leaving 7 bases between. Per the germline V gene, CDR1 is SGHVS and CDR2 is FQNEAQ. CDR3 DNA sequence: TGTGCCAGCAGCAACAGTGATGAGCAGTTCTTC. Translated: CASSNSDEQFF.

This clone was seen only a few times. V gene TRBV30 combines with J gene TRBJ2-3, with 9 nucleotides matching TRBD2. This CDR3 has 15 residues. V dropped 6 bases and J dropped 2; count of bases not matched to a gene: 9. Germline CDR1 is GTSNPN and CDR2 is SVGIG (reference sequence). CDR3 DNA sequence: TGTGCCTGCCAGGGAGCGGGGGGACTCACAGATACGCAGTATTTT. This gives the protein CACQGAGGLTDTQYF.

V gene TRBV11-1 combines with J gene TRBJ2-5; D gene uncertain. Matching the DNA end better, TRBJ2-7 makes the J call doubtful. The CDR3 extends over 13 amino acids. CDR1 is SGHAT and CDR2 is FQDESV in the germline V gene (reference sequence). The CDR3 reads CASSLVPAYEQYF. CDR3 DNA sequence: TGTGCCAGCAGCTTAGTTCCCGCCTACGAGCAGTACTTC.

In nucleotides, the CDR3 is TGTGCCAGTAGTAGGGGGACAGTTACCAACAATGAGCAGTTCTTC. Translated: CASSRGTVTNNEQFF. The gene calls are TRBV19 and TRBJ2-1; 7 nucleotides match TRBD1. Germline CDR1 LNHDA, CDR2 SQIVND (reference sequence). The trim removed 4 bases at V and 5 bases at J, leaving 8 bases unmatched. This CDR3 region has 15 residues.

The V and J genes are TRBV6-5 and TRBJ1-2, with a tentative D call TRBD1 (5 bases). The germline gives CDR1 MNHEY, CDR2 SVGAGI. The germline V and J ends were trimmed by 6 bases and 4 bases, with 15 bases remaining between them. The CDR3 loop spans 14 amino acids. The CDR3 spells CASRTNLQGYGYTF. CDR3 DNA: TGTGCCAGCAGAACCAACCTTCAGGGCTATGGCTACACCTTC.

This rearrangement joins TRBV21-1 to TRBJ1-4. TRBV21-1 is annotated as a pseudogene. The CDR3 is made up of 17 amino acids. CDR3 residues: CASIFPTGPGDNEKLFF. Here the CDR3 DNA reads TGTGCCAGCATCTTCCCGACGGGCCCGGGGGATAATGAAAAACTGTTTTTT.

V and J are TRBV4-1 and TRBJ2-1; the match to TRBD1 covers 12 bases. The V gene's germline CDR1 is MGHRA and CDR2 YSYEKL. J was trimmed by 3 bases and V by 0 bases; bases with no gene match: 9. The CDR3 length is 19 residues. Written as DNA, the CDR3 is TGCGCCAGCAGCCAAGATGGGACAGGGGGCGGTTATAGCTACAATGAGCAGTTCTTC. This translates into CASSQDGTGGGYSYNEQFF.

The genes are TRBV7-2 and TRBJ2-5, with 10 bases aligning to TRBD1. Germline V gene data show CDR1 as SGHTA and CDR2 as FQGNSA. This CDR3 spans 18 amino acids. J lost 7 bases, V lost 2 bases, and 16 bases had no gene match. CDR3 protein: CASSLNWGQGLGVGTQYF. CDR3 bases: TGTGCCAGCAGCTTAAATTGGGGACAGGGGCTAGGCGTAGGGACCCAGTACTTC.

The J gene is TRBJ2-3, the V gene TRBV7-2; 7 nucleotides match TRBD1. Germline V gives CDR1 SGHTA, CDR2 FQGNSA. The CDR3 totals 14 residues. V gave up 5 bases and J gave up 1 base; unmatched junction bases: 3. The chain's CDR3 is CASSRGPGTDTQYF. DNA for the CDR3: TGTGCCAGCAGCAGGGGGCCCGGCACAGATACGCAGTATTTT.

V gene TRBV19 combines with J gene TRBJ2-5; 7 bases align to TRBD1. The CDR3 contains 13 residues. J lost 3 bases, V lost 7 bases, and 5 bases had no gene match. Germline V lookup: CDR1 LNHDA, CDR2 SQIVND (reference sequence). The CDR3 bases are TGTGCCAGTACCGGGACAGCTGAAGAGACCCAGTACTTC. This gives the protein CASTGTAEETQYF.

The chain uses TRBV19 and TRBJ1-1; D gene unclear. Germline V gene sequence: CDR1 LNHDA, CDR2 SQIVND (reference sequence). The CDR3 length is 16 residues. Between the trimmed V and J ends, which lost 4 bases and 0 bases, there was a span of 15 bases. The chain's CDR3 is CASSTRADKLNTEAFF. The CDR3 bases are TGTGCCAGTAGTACGAGGGCAGACAAGCTGAACACTGAAGCTTTCTTT.

This sequence joins TRBV19 and TRBJ1-1; the D gene is possibly TRBD1 (5 bases). V lost 6 bases to trimming and J lost 1 base, with 9 bases between them. The CDR3 has 13 residues. Germline V gives CDR1 LNHDA, CDR2 SQIVND (reference sequence). The CDR3 sequence: CASSLTANTEAFF. CDR3 bases: TGTGCCAGTAGCCTGACAGCGAACACTGAAGCTTTCTTT. Using reference TRBV19 and TRBJ1-1 for the parts outside the CDR3, the full variable domain is DGGITQSPKYLFRKEGQNVTLSCEQNLNHDAMYWYRQDPGQGLRLIYYSQIVNDFQKGDIAEGYSVSREKKESFPLTVTSAQKNPTAFYLCASSLTANTEAFFGQGTRLTVV.

The gene calls are TRBV4-3 and TRBJ2-1; maybe TRBD2 (5 bases). CDR3 length equals 14 residues. Germline CDR1 and CDR2: LGHNA and YSLEER. V lost 0 bases and J lost 6, with 9 bases in between. CDR3 protein: CASSQESEGNEQFF. For the CDR3, the DNA is TGCGCCAGCAGCCAAGAAAGTGAGGGCAATGAGCAGTTCTTC.

This sequence joins TRBV15 and TRBJ2-2; TRBD2 matches at 11 bases. V shed 8 bases and J 3 bases; nucleotides not matched to a gene: 20. The CDR3 has 20 residues. From germline, CDR1 is LNHNV and CDR2 YYDKDF (reference sequence). The DNA of the CDR3 is TGTGCCACCCGGAGAGAAACGCCAATACTAGCGGGAGATGACACCGGGGAGCTGTTTTTT. Translated: CATRRETPILAGDDTGELFF.

This chain uses TRBV15 with TRBJ1-1; tentatively, D is TRBD1 (5 bases). The CDR3 consists of 13 residues. Germline CDR1 LNHNV, CDR2 YYDKDF (reference sequence). The V end lost 2 bases, the J end lost 8 bases, and 12 bases lay between the germline ends. CDR3 amino acids: CATSRTGDREAFF. The CDR3 DNA is TGTGCCACCAGCAGAACAGGAGATAGAGAAGCTTTCTTT.

The sample holds one count of this clone. Other DNA sequences within the sample encode an identical CDR3. The chain employs TRBV11-2 and TRBJ2-7; D perhaps matches TRBD2 (5 bases). The V end was cut by 2 bases, the J end by 5 bases, with 7 bases between. This CDR3 is 12 amino acids long. CDR1 is SGHAT, CDR2 FQNNGV, per germline. CDR3 sequence: CASSLTGNEQYF. CDR3 sequence (DNA): TGTGCCAGCAGCTTAACGGGGAACGAGCAGTACTTC.

The CDR3 nucleotides read TGTGCTAGTGGTTTGGTAGTAGACAGGGTGTTAGGAGAGCAGTTCTTC. This translates into CASGLVVDRVLGEQFF. The chain has TRBV12-5 and TRBJ2-1; TRBD1 matches at 7 bases. V lost 0 bases, J lost 10 bases, and 12 bases stayed unmatched. CDR1 is LGHNT and CDR2 is FRNRAP in the germline V gene. This CDR3 has 16 amino acids.

This clone was seen only a few times. At the DNA level, this CDR3 is encoded by other sequences in the same sample as well. This sequence joins TRBV6-1 and TRBJ2-3; no reliable D call. Trimming shortened V by 2 bases and J by 3 bases, and 3 bases separated the two germline ends. This CDR3 has 12 residues. CDR1 is MNHNS and CDR2 is SASEGT in the germline V gene. The CDR3 spells CASSELTDTQYF. As DNA, the CDR3 is TGTGCCAGCAGTGAATTAACAGATACGCAGTATTTT.

This clone has just a few counts. J is TRBJ2-7 and V is TRBV29-1; 8 positions match TRBD2. Germline V gene data show CDR1 as SQVTM and CDR2 as ANQGSEA. This CDR3 has 12 residues. J lost 7 bases, V lost 2 bases, and 4 bases had no gene match. DNA for the CDR3: TGCAGCGTTGAACTCGGCGGGAGGGAGCAGTACTTC. Translation gives CSVELGGREQYF.

J is TRBJ2-7 and V is TRBV27; possible D gene TRBD2, 5 bases. The CDR3 is 14 residues long. Germline loops: CDR1 MNHEY, CDR2 SMNVEV (reference sequence). The V gene lost 5 bases and the J gene lost 0 bases, with 11 bases spanning the gap. The CDR3 sequence is CASSRGLSSYEQYF. As DNA, the CDR3 is TGTGCCAGCAGTCGCGGACTGAGCTCCTACGAGCAGTACTTC.

The V call is TRBV9, the J call TRBJ2-1; 7 bases match TRBD2. Germline V gene sequence: CDR1 SGDLS, CDR2 YYNGEE. The CDR3 contains 13 residues. Germline trimming cut 1 base from V and 10 bases from J; bases unmatched to any gene: 5. The CDR3 protein is CASSVIGSGEQFF. The DNA for the CDR3 is TGTGCCAGCAGCGTAATTGGTAGCGGGGAGCAGTTCTTC. Based on the CDR3 plus reference TRBV9 and TRBJ2-1, the full variable domain is DSGVTQTPKHLITATGQRVTLRCSPRSGDLSVYWYQQSLDQGLQFLIQYYNGEERAKGNILERFSAQQFPDLHSELNLSSLELGDSALYFCASSVIGSGEQFFGPGTRLTVL.

The V gene is TRBV5-1, the J gene TRBJ2-7; 11 nucleotides align to TRBD2. CDR1 SGHRS and CDR2 YFSETQ come from the germline V gene. J lost 7 bases, V lost 0 bases, and 12 bases had no gene match. This CDR3 is built from 17 residues. This CDR3 reads CASSLARDSGRAREQYF. DNA of the CDR3: TGCGCCAGCAGCTTGGCTAGGGATAGCGGGAGGGCCCGTGAGCAGTACTTC.

Of note for this clone: The same CDR3 is also encoded by other DNA sequences in this sample. The rearrangement uses TRBV30 and TRBJ1-1; a possible D gene is TRBD1 (5 bases). The V gene's germline CDR1 is GTSNPN and CDR2 SVGIG (reference sequence). There are 11 residues in the CDR3. Trimming stripped 0 bases from V and 8 bases from J, with 7 bases between. In DNA, the CDR3 is TGTGCCTGGAGTGTGGGGGGAGAAGCTTTCTTT. Translating it yields CAWSVGGEAFF.

The CDR3 loop reads CAWNRRLGQGETQYF. The CDR3 coding sequence is TGTGCCTGGAACCGCCGTTTGGGCCAGGGGGAGACCCAGTACTTC. This chain connects TRBV30 to TRBJ2-5, with D tentatively TRBD1 (6 bases). From germline, CDR1 is GTSNPN and CDR2 SVGIG (reference sequence). CDR3 length: 15 residues. V was cut by 4 bases and J by 5 bases, with 20 bases left in between.